This passage covers 22 T cell receptor beta chains from one sample sequenced in a study of shared clonotypes between healthy human individuals. Measured with immunoSEQ multiplex PCR; TCRdb has only the in-frame clones, and not every one. The sample has about 580,000 clones, 95% to 98% seen once. Naive CD8 cells, CD45RO-negative and positively selected for CCR7, excluded terminally differentiated effector memory CD45RA+ cells. The specimen sequenced was naive CD8+ T cells sorted from blood. Receptor source: a man aged 25 to 45 in good health.

The chain uses TRBV4-2 and TRBJ2-1, with D perhaps matching TRBD2 (5 bases). The germline V and J ends were trimmed by 1 base and 0 bases, with 16 bases remaining between them. This CDR3 contains 18 residues. In germline, CDR1 is LGHNA, CDR2 YNFKEQ. This CDR3 is CASSQGDLAESSYNEQFF. The CDR3 nucleotides read TGTGCCAGCAGCCAAGGGGATCTAGCTGAAAGCTCCTACAATGAGCAGTTCTTC.

The chain employs TRBV9 and TRBJ2-2; either TRBD1 or TRBD2 may fit D (5 bases each). The CDR3 has 15 amino acids. Trimming cost V 0 bases and J 4 bases, with 10 bases left between them. The germline gives CDR1 SGDLS, CDR2 YYNGEE. CDR3 sequence reads: CASSVEGTSTGELFF. DNA for the CDR3: TGTGCCAGCAGCGTAGAGGGGACGAGCACCGGGGAGCTGTTTTTT.

V usage is TRBV27 and J usage is TRBJ2-7; D unclear. Germline CDR1 is MNHEY and CDR2 is SMNVEV (reference sequence). The CDR3 has 13 amino acids. Trimming cost V 3 bases and J 2 bases, with 8 bases left between them. This CDR3 reads CASSLAYTYEQYF. The CDR3 coding sequence is TGTGCCAGCAGTTTGGCCTACACCTACGAGCAGTACTTC.

The V and J genes are TRBV7-2 and TRBJ2-1; the match to TRBD1 covers 8 bases. The germline gives CDR1 SGHTA, CDR2 FQGNSA. This CDR3 has 14 residues. J lost 8 bases, V lost 0 bases, and 3 bases had no gene match. This CDR3 reads CASSLATGVYEQFF. The DNA for the CDR3 is TGTGCCAGCAGCTTAGCGACAGGGGTCTATGAGCAGTTCTTC.

This chain uses TRBV27 with TRBJ1-1; 7 bases map to TRBD1. The J segment lost 0 bases and the V segment lost 2 bases, leaving 3 bases of the junction unmatched. Germline-derived CDR1 and CDR2 are MNHEY and SMNVEV (reference sequence). The CDR3 spans 15 residues. In DNA, the CDR3 is TGTGCCAGCAGTTTACAGACAGGGATGAACACTGAAGCTTTCTTT. Translation gives CASSLQTGMNTEAFF.

V is TRBV6-1 and J is TRBJ2-3; D remains unclear. The CDR3 totals 13 residues. V was pared by 7 bases and J by 1 base, with 9 bases between. Germline V gives CDR1 MNHNS, CDR2 SASEGT. The CDR3 coding sequence is TGTGCCAGCATGTCGCATCGCACAGATACGCAGTATTTT. It codes for CASMSHRTDTQYF.

This clone was recorded only once. The chain joins TRBV4-1 to TRBJ2-7, with D perhaps TRBD1 or TRBD2 (6 bases each). The V end lost 2 bases, the J end lost 5 bases, and 13 bases lay between the germline ends. CDR1 is MGHRA and CDR2 is YSYEKL in the germline V gene. This CDR3 comprises 14 residues. The CDR3 loop is CASSQFRGQNEQYF. In DNA, the CDR3 is TGCGCCAGCAGCCAATTCCGGGGGCAGAACGAGCAGTACTTC.

This clone occurred once. The chain links TRBV29-1 to TRBJ2-2; D gene uncertain. The germline V gene encodes CDR1 SQVTM and CDR2 ANQGSEA. Trimming shortened V by 7 bases and J by 0 bases, and 6 bases separated the two germline ends. The CDR3 loop spans 12 amino acids. This chain's CDR3 is CSATPNTGELFF. In DNA form, the CDR3 reads TGCAGCGCTACCCCGAACACCGGGGAGCTGTTTTTT.

The chain joins TRBV2 to TRBJ2-1, with D hard to call. The V end was cut by 3 bases, the J end by 7 bases, with 7 bases between. The CDR3 contains 12 residues. The V gene's germline CDR1 is SNHLY and CDR2 FYNNEI. The CDR3 here is CASSEGTNEQFF. The CDR3 bases are TGTGCCAGCAGTGAGGGTACGAATGAGCAGTTCTTC. Looking up the rest from reference TRBV2 and TRBJ2-1 gives the full variable domain: EPEVTQTPSHQVTQMGQEVILRCVPISNHLYFYWYRQILGQKVEFLVSFYNNEISEKSEIFDDQFSVERPDGSNFTLKIRSTKLEDSAMYFCASSEGTNEQFFGPGTRLTVL.

The chain combines TRBV9 with TRBJ2-2; 7 bases are a match to TRBD2. There are 17 residues in the CDR3. The germline CDR1 and CDR2 sequences are SGDLS and YYNGEE. V trimming: 0 bases; J trimming: 4 bases; junction bases outside the gene matches: 9. CDR3 region: CASSVGMGGRVTGELFF. CDR3 DNA sequence: TGTGCCAGCAGCGTAGGGATGGGAGGGAGAGTCACCGGGGAGCTGTTTTTT.

V and J are TRBV5-1 and TRBJ2-7; D possibly corresponds to TRBD1 (5 bases). Germline V gene lookup returns CDR1 SGHRS and CDR2 YFSETQ. V gave up 2 bases and J gave up 3 bases, with 12 bases separating them. There are 14 residues in the CDR3. CDR3 residues: CASSLDRGLYEQYF. As DNA, the CDR3 is TGCGCCAGCAGCTTAGACAGAGGCCTCTACGAGCAGTACTTC.

The chain links TRBV19 to TRBJ2-1; the D is unclear. V was cut by 4 bases and J by 6 bases, with 10 bases left in between. There are 13 residues in the CDR3. The germline V gene has CDR1 LNHDA and CDR2 SQIVND (reference sequence). CDR3 amino acids: CASSTPSLNEQFF. The DNA of the CDR3 is TGTGCCAGTAGTACCCCCAGCCTCAATGAGCAGTTCTTC.

The chain carries TRBV7-2 and TRBJ2-7, with 8 nucleotides matching TRBD2. The CDR3 covers 16 residues. CDR1 and CDR2 (germline): SGHTA, FQGNSA. J lost 6 bases, V lost 0 bases, and 10 bases had no gene match. CDR3 sequence reads: CASSLALRGLAGEQYF. For the CDR3, the DNA is TGTGCCAGCAGCTTAGCCCTACGAGGACTAGCTGGCGAGCAGTACTTC. The full variable domain, with the rest looked up from reference TRBV7-2 and TRBJ2-7, is GAGVSQSPSNKVTEKGKDVELRCDPISGHTALYWYRQSLGQGLEFLIYFQGNSAPDKSGLPSDRFSAERTGGSVSTLTIQRTQQEDSAVYLCASSLALRGLAGEQYFGPGTRLTVT.

The chain joins TRBV14 to TRBJ1-1; D possibly corresponds to TRBD1 (5 bases). CDR1 is SGHDN, CDR2 FVKESK, per germline. CDR3 length: 13 residues. The V and J ends lost 8 bases and 1 base respectively, with 11 bases between them. In DNA form, the CDR3 reads TGTGCCAGCCGGGACCTAAGGAACACTGAAGCTTTCTTT. It specifies CASRDLRNTEAFF.

The V call is TRBV7-9, the J call TRBJ1-1, with D possibly being TRBD1 (5 bases). The CDR3 totals 14 residues. The germline gives CDR1 SEHNR, CDR2 FQNEAQ (reference sequence). Trimming shortened V by 1 base and J by 0 bases, and 6 bases separated the two germline ends. In DNA form, the CDR3 reads TGTGCCAGCAGCTTAGAGGGGCTGAACACTGAAGCTTTCTTT. Translated: CASSLEGLNTEAFF.

V and J are TRBV15 and TRBJ2-7, with 13 bases identical to TRBD2. J gave up 0 bases and V 1 base, and 9 bases lay outside the gene matches. Germline V gene data show CDR1 as LNHNV and CDR2 as YYDKDF (reference sequence). This CDR3 has 19 amino acids. The CDR3: CATSRGTSGSFWDSYEQYF. CDR3 nucleotides: TGTGCCACCAGCAGAGGGACTAGCGGGAGTTTTTGGGACTCCTACGAGCAGTACTTC.

The CDR3 loop reads CASSIEGGFSSYEQYF. CDR3 DNA: TGTGCCAGTAGTATCGAGGGCGGCTTCAGCTCCTACGAGCAGTACTTC. The gene calls are TRBV19 and TRBJ2-7; possible D gene TRBD2, 5 bases. Germline CDR1 LNHDA, CDR2 SQIVND (reference sequence). V dropped 3 bases and J dropped 0 bases, with 15 bases sitting between them. The CDR3 contains 16 residues.

CDR3 residues: CASREGSYEQYF. Written as DNA, the CDR3 is TGTGCCAGCAGGGAGGGTTCCTACGAGCAGTACTTC. V usage is TRBV28 and J usage is TRBJ2-7; the D gene is possibly TRBD2 (6 bases). CDR3 size: 12 residues. CDR1 and CDR2 (germline): MDHEN, SYDVKM. V lost 6 bases to trimming and J lost 1 base, with 7 bases between them. Looking up the rest from reference TRBV28 and TRBJ2-7 gives the full variable domain: DVKVTQSSRYLVKRTGEKVFLECVQDMDHENMFWYRQDPGLGLRLIYFSYDVKMKEKGDIPEGYSVSREKKERFSLILESASTNQTSMYLCASREGSYEQYFGPGTRLTVT.

This chain connects TRBV29-1 to TRBJ1-3; the match to TRBD1 covers 8 bases. In germline, CDR1 is SQVTM, CDR2 ANQGSEA. This CDR3 contains 13 residues. The V segment lost 4 bases and the J segment 6 bases; nucleotides outside the gene matches: 5. The CDR3 loop is CSVGPGGQNTIYF. The CDR3, as DNA: TGCAGCGTTGGTCCAGGGGGCCAAAACACCATATATTTT.

The rearrangement uses TRBV4-1 and TRBJ2-7; no clear D. The V and J ends lost 1 base and 2 bases respectively, with 12 bases between them. This CDR3 region has 15 residues. The germline gives CDR1 MGHRA, CDR2 YSYEKL. The CDR3 region is CASSQGSERTYEQYF. CDR3 bases: TGCGCCAGCAGCCAAGGATCCGAGCGAACCTACGAGCAGTACTTC.

This clone came up a few times. This chain uses TRBV7-3 with TRBJ2-7, with TRBD2 identical over 7 bases. Germline lookup yields CDR1 SGHTA and CDR2 FQGTGA. V trimming: 2 bases; J trimming: 8 bases; junction bases outside the gene matches: 12. This CDR3 spans 15 amino acids. The CDR3 protein is CASSLLGTKMSKQYF. The CDR3 bases are TGTGCCAGCAGCTTACTTGGGACTAAGATGAGCAAGCAGTACTTC.

The chain carries TRBV13 and TRBJ2-7, with D possibly TRBD2 on 6 matching bases. Trimming took off 6 bases at V and 0 bases at J, with 9 bases between the two ends. Germline V gene lookup returns CDR1 PRHDT and CDR2 FYEKMQ (reference sequence). CDR3 length: 13 amino acids. In DNA, the CDR3 is TGTGCCAGCAGTTCGGGGGTCTCCTACGAGCAGTACTTC. This gives the protein CASSSGVSYEQYF.